These T cell receptor beta chains were read from a single sample in a study of cytomegalovirus exposure and HLA in healthy donors. Sequencing used immunoSEQ multiplex PCR; TCRdb keeps in-frame clones, though not all of them. Of some 100,000 clones detected, more than 60% appear once; the ten largest clones hold under 5.5%. Material for sequencing was PBMCs. These receptors were collected from a woman aged 18-35 years in good health and CMV-seropositive. Both conserved end residues are part of each CDR3. A D gene is named only where the DNA matches it firmly. Only part of the rows carry a size: once, few, many, or a class if the clone is expanded.

J: TRBJ2-5
D: NA
size: NA
V: TRBV9
CDR3: CASSVSGGSRETQYF
DNA: TGTGCCAGCAGCGTCTCGGGGGGCTCTAGAGAGACCCAGTACTTC

J: TRBJ1-4
D: NA
size: NA
V: TRBV30
CDR3: CAWVQGSDEKLFF
DNA: TGTGCCTGGGTACAGGGATCGGATGAAAAACTGTTTTTT

J: TRBJ1-5
D: NA
size: NA
V: TRBV7-9
CDR3: CASSHQYSNQPQHF
DNA: TGTGCCAGCAGCCACCAGTATAGCAATCAGCCCCAGCATTTT

J: TRBJ2-7
D: NA
size: NA
V: TRBV4-1
CDR3: CASSQRDSYEQYF
DNA: TGCGCCAGCAGCCAGCGGGACAGCTACGAGCAGTACTTC

J: TRBJ1-1
D: TRBD1
size: NA
V: TRBV6-5
CDR3: CASSSMSGGNTEAFF
DNA: TGTGCCAGCAGTTCGATGTCAGGGGGCAACACTGAAGCTTTCTTT

J: TRBJ2-5
D: NA
size: NA
V: TRBV29-1
CDR3: CSFRPGLQETQYF
DNA: TGCAGCTTCCGCCCGGGACTCCAAGAGACCCAGTACTTC

J: TRBJ2-3
D: TRBD2
size: NA
V: TRBV7-3
CDR3: CASSLTMGTSGSDTQYF
DNA: TGTGCCAGCAGCTTAACGATGGGGACTAGCGGGTCCGATACGCAGTATTTT

J: TRBJ1-5
D: NA
size: NA
V: TRBV7-3
CDR3: CASSLIYGNSNQPQHF
DNA: TGTGCCAGCAGCTTAATCTACGGGAATAGCAATCAGCCCCAGCATTTT

J: TRBJ2-1
D: TRBD1
size: NA
V: TRBV7-3
CDR3: CASSLNRQGYEQFF
DNA: TGTGCCAGCAGCTTAAATCGACAGGGGTATGAGCAGTTCTTC

J: TRBJ1-2
D: TRBD1
size: NA
V: TRBV29-1
CDR3: CSVQGDNYGYTF
DNA: TGCAGCGTGCAGGGGGATAACTATGGCTACACCTTC

J: TRBJ2-7
D: TRBD1
size: NA
V: TRBV30
CDR3: CAWNHRDRTYEQYF
DNA: TGTGCCTGGAACCACCGGGACAGAACCTACGAGCAGTACTTC

J: TRBJ2-3
D: TRBD1
size: NA
V: TRBV4-3
CDR3: CASSQEGTGSTDTQYF
DNA: TGCGCCAGCAGCCAAGAAGGGACAGGGAGCACAGATACGCAGTATTTT

J: TRBJ2-6
D: TRBD1
size: NA
V: TRBV7-9
CDR3: CASSLAGTGFGANVLTF
DNA: TGTGCCAGCAGCTTAGCCGGGACAGGGTTTGGGGCCAACGTCCTGACTTTC

J: TRBJ2-3
D: TRBD2
size: NA
V: TRBV2
CDR3: CASRPGLGAADTQYF
DNA: TGTGCCAGCAGGCCAGGACTAGGCGCGGCAGATACGCAGTATTTT

J: TRBJ2-1
D: TRBD2
size: once
V: TRBV7-6
CDR3: CASSLPLASLTYNEQFF
DNA: TGTGCCAGCAGCTTACCACTAGCGTCACTAACCTACAATGAGCAGTTCTTC

J: TRBJ2-2
D: TRBD1
size: once
V: TRBV19
CDR3: CASDPGTATAGELFF
DNA: TGTGCCAGTGACCCCGGGACAGCGACAGCCGGGGAGCTGTTTTTT

J: TRBJ1-1
D: NA
size: NA
V: TRBV5-5
CDR3: CASSYRDLVSEAFF
DNA: TGTGCCAGCAGCTACAGGGATTTGGTCTCTGAAGCTTTCTTT

J: TRBJ1-3
D: TRBD1
size: NA
V: TRBV25-1
CDR3: CASSDTGGGNTIYF
DNA: TGTGCCAGCAGCGACACAGGGGGCGGAAACACCATATATTTT

J: TRBJ2-7
D: TRBD1
size: NA
V: TRBV6-5
CDR3: CASSPGTGSYEQYF
DNA: TGTGCCAGCAGTCCAGGGACAGGTAGCTACGAGCAGTACTTC

J: TRBJ2-1
D: NA
size: few
V: TRBV27
CDR3: CASSSLQGRHNEQFF
DNA: TGTGCCAGCAGTTCCTTGCAGGGGCGTCACAATGAGCAGTTCTTC

J: TRBJ1-1
D: NA
size: NA
V: TRBV27
CDR3: CASSLSWGRHTEAFF
DNA: TGTGCCAGCAGTTTATCGTGGGGGCGTCACACTGAAGCTTTCTTT

J: TRBJ2-5
D: NA
size: once
V: TRBV19
CDR3: CASSIGQGVETQYF
DNA: TGTGCCAGTAGTATAGGGCAGGGTGTGGAGACCCAGTACTTC

J: TRBJ2-7
D: TRBD1
size: NA
V: TRBV2
CDR3: CASSEDRGTYEQYF
DNA: TGTGCCAGCAGTGAGGACAGGGGTACCTACGAGCAGTACTTC

J: TRBJ2-7
D: TRBD1
size: NA
V: TRBV16
CDR3: CASSRTPGQGTYEQYF
DNA: TGTGCCAGCAGCCGAACTCCGGGACAGGGGACCTACGAGCAGTACTTC

J: TRBJ1-1
D: TRBD1
size: NA
V: TRBV7-9
CDR3: CASSGRQGGTEAFF
DNA: TGTGCCAGCAGCGGGAGACAGGGGGGCACTGAAGCTTTCTTT

J: TRBJ1-2
D: NA
size: NA
V: TRBV29-1
CDR3: CSVVGPLAGGYTF
DNA: TGCAGCGTTGTTGGGCCCCTCGCAGGTGGCTACACCTTC

J: TRBJ2-2
D: TRBD1
size: NA
V: TRBV4-1
CDR3: CASSQYGQEDTGELFF
DNA: TGCGCCAGCAGCCAATACGGACAGGAGGACACCGGGGAGCTGTTTTTT

J: TRBJ2-1
D: NA
size: NA
V: TRBV18
CDR3: CASSQGGHNEQFF
DNA: TGTGCCAGCTCCCAGGGGGGCCACAATGAGCAGTTCTTC

J: TRBJ2-7
D: NA
size: NA
V: TRBV6-4
CDR3: CASTDGTPNYEQYF
DNA: TGTGCCAGCACCGACGGGACACCTAATTACGAGCAGTACTTC

J: TRBJ2-2
D: TRBD2
size: once
V: TRBV19
CDR3: CASRDTSGRKITGELFF
DNA: TGTGCCAGTAGAGACACTAGCGGGAGAAAGATCACCGGGGAGCTGTTTTTT

J: TRBJ2-1
D: NA
size: NA
V: TRBV10-3
CDR3: CAISASREVGNEQFF
DNA: TGTGCCATCAGCGCGTCCCGGGAAGTAGGCAATGAGCAGTTCTTC

J: TRBJ1-4
D: NA
size: NA
V: TRBV7-8
CDR3: CASSLVQTNEKLFF
DNA: TGTGCCAGCAGCTTAGTGCAGACTAATGAAAAACTGTTTTTT

J: TRBJ2-7
D: TRBD1
size: once
V: TRBV19
CDR3: CASSVTPGTGGAEQYF
DNA: TGTGCCAGTAGTGTCACCCCCGGGACAGGGGGGGCTGAGCAGTACTTC

J: TRBJ2-7
D: TRBD2
size: NA
V: TRBV6-5
CDR3: CASSYSSGSSYEQYF
DNA: TGTGCCAGCAGTTACTCCAGCGGGAGCTCCTACGAGCAGTACTTC

J: TRBJ2-5
D: TRBD1
size: NA
V: TRBV7-8
CDR3: CASSPSRRGLLQETQYF
DNA: TGTGCCAGCAGCCCTTCCCGAAGGGGGCTGCTCCAAGAGACCCAGTACTTC